This is a list of T cell receptor beta chains from one sample in a study of blood T cell repertoires in COVID-19. TCRdb's copy holds only in-frame clones and misses some; the assay was immunoSEQ multiplex PCR. The sample contains over 300,000 clones, 80% to 90% of which appear only once. Sequencing was performed on PBMCs or T cells enriched from blood (not recorded which). The source of these receptors is a woman in her late teens or twenties who had recovered from COVID-19. Both conserved end residues are part of each CDR3. The D gene is left open where the match is weak. Clone size is shown for a subset of rows, as once, few, many or a class of expanded clone.

CDR3: CASSPRMAALAPGELFF
DNA: TGTGCTAGCAGTCCTAGAATGGCTGCTCTAGCGCCCGGGGAGCTGTTTTTT
V: TRBV7-7
size: once
J: TRBJ2-2
D: -

CDR3: CASSSGQGGGSGNTIYF
DNA: TGCGCCAGCAGCTCCGGACAGGGCGGAGGGTCTGGAAACACCATATATTTT
V: TRBV5-1
size: -
J: TRBJ1-3
D: TRBD1

CDR3: CAISVGTPDGYTF
DNA: TGTGCCATCAGTGTCGGGACACCTGACGGCTACACCTTC
V: TRBV10-3
size: -
J: TRBJ1-2
D: -

CDR3: CASSLVQGASPLHF
DNA: TGCGCCAGCAGCTTGGTACAGGGGGCCTCACCCCTCCACTTT
V: TRBV5-1
size: -
J: TRBJ1-6
D: TRBD1

CDR3: CASSLPGTGNTEAFF
DNA: TGTGCCAGCAGTTTACCGGGGACAGGTAACACTGAAGCTTTCTTT
V: TRBV28
size: -
J: TRBJ1-1
D: TRBD1

CDR3: CASSHTVNTEAFF
DNA: TGTGCCAGCAGCCATACAGTGAACACTGAAGCTTTCTTT
V: TRBV7-3
size: -
J: TRBJ1-1
D: -

CDR3: CASSRPGGDSYGYTF
DNA: TGTGCCAGTAGTCGCCCCGGGGGGGACAGCTATGGCTACACCTTC
V: TRBV19
size: -
J: TRBJ1-2
D: TRBD1

CDR3: CASSPIDTGNTIYF
DNA: TGTGCCAGCTCACCAATTGACACCGGAAACACCATATATTTT
V: TRBV18
size: -
J: TRBJ1-3
D: -

CDR3: CASSMDRFGYTF
DNA: TGTGCCAGCAGTATGGACAGATTTGGCTACACCTTC
V: TRBV28
size: -
J: TRBJ1-2
D: -

CDR3: CASSGGGGTEAFF
DNA: TGCGCCAGCAGCGGAGGCGGGGGCACTGAAGCTTTCTTT
V: TRBV4-1
size: -
J: TRBJ1-1
D: -

CDR3: CASSFHSSYNEQFF
DNA: TGTGCCAGCAGTTTCCACAGCTCCTACAATGAGCAGTTCTTC
V: TRBV27
size: -
J: TRBJ2-1
D: -

CDR3: CASSTSTGRLNTEAFF
DNA: TGTGCCAGCAGCACCTCGACAGGGCGGTTGAACACTGAAGCTTTCTTT
V: TRBV9
size: -
J: TRBJ1-1
D: TRBD1

CDR3: CASRFRENTEAFF
DNA: TGTGCCAGCAGATTCAGGGAGAACACTGAAGCTTTCTTT
V: TRBV5-4
size: -
J: TRBJ1-1
D: -

CDR3: CASSIAYYRAGNQPQHF
DNA: TGTGCCAGTAGTATTGCCTATTACAGGGCCGGCAATCAGCCCCAGCATTTT
V: TRBV19
size: few
J: TRBJ1-5
D: -

CDR3: CASSYRQGARGSPLHF
DNA: TGTGCCAGCAGTTACCGACAGGGGGCGCGGGGTTCACCCCTCCACTTT
V: TRBV6-2/TRBV6-3
size: -
J: TRBJ1-6
D: TRBD1

CDR3: CASSQDAGGGEQFF
DNA: TGCGCCAGCAGCCAAGATGCAGGGGGCGGTGAGCAGTTCTTC
V: TRBV4-1
size: -
J: TRBJ2-1
D: TRBD1

CDR3: CALRLAGAWETQYF
DNA: TGTGCCCTCAGACTAGCGGGGGCGTGGGAGACCCAGTACTTC
V: TRBV10-3
size: -
J: TRBJ2-5
D: TRBD2

CDR3: CASSSPGHGELFF
DNA: TGTGCCAGCAGTTCCCCGGGTCACGGGGAGCTGTTTTTT
V: TRBV12-3/TRBV12-4
size: once
J: TRBJ2-2
D: -

CDR3: CAWSGQAGEAFF
DNA: TGTGCCTGGAGTGGTCAGGCAGGGGAAGCTTTCTTT
V: TRBV30
size: -
J: TRBJ1-1
D: -

CDR3: CASRRGTGGSYEQYF
DNA: TGTGCCAGCAGGAGAGGGACAGGGGGCTCCTACGAGCAGTACTTC
V: TRBV6-5
size: -
J: TRBJ2-7
D: TRBD1

CDR3: CASSQLRGTEAFF
DNA: TGTGCCAGCAGCCAACTTCGGGGGACTGAAGCTTTCTTT
V: TRBV27
size: -
J: TRBJ1-1
D: -

CDR3: CASTLDSNYGYTF
DNA: TGTGCCAGCACCTTGGACTCTAACTATGGCTACACCTTC
V: TRBV28
size: -
J: TRBJ1-2
D: -

CDR3: CASSSPRQGARGYTF
DNA: TGTGCCAGCAGCTCACCCAGACAGGGGGCGCGGGGCTACACCTTC
V: TRBV11-2
size: -
J: TRBJ1-2
D: TRBD1

CDR3: CASSEHYRAPYGYTF
DNA: TGTGCCAGCAGTGAGCATTACAGGGCGCCCTATGGCTACACCTTC
V: TRBV6-4
size: -
J: TRBJ1-2
D: -

CDR3: CASSPGTGFQPQHF
DNA: TGCGCCAGCAGCCCCGGGACAGGGTTTCAGCCCCAGCATTTT
V: TRBV5-1
size: once
J: TRBJ1-5
D: TRBD1

CDR3: CASSLERGTDSYGYTF
DNA: TGTGCCAGCAGCTTGGAAAGGGGAACAGACAGCTATGGCTACACCTTC
V: TRBV5-6
size: -
J: TRBJ1-2
D: -

CDR3: CASSYSARAGDYGYTF
DNA: TGTGCCAGCAGTTACTCGGCCAGGGCCGGTGACTATGGCTACACCTTC
V: TRBV6-5
size: -
J: TRBJ1-2
D: -

CDR3: CASSLSISGYNEQFF
DNA: TGTGCCAGCAGTTTATCGATCTCGGGGTACAATGAGCAGTTCTTC
V: TRBV27
size: -
J: TRBJ2-1
D: -

CDR3: CASSFRGSSYNEQFF
DNA: TGTGCCAGCAGCTTCAGGGGGAGCTCCTACAATGAGCAGTTCTTC
V: TRBV7-3
size: -
J: TRBJ2-1
D: TRBD1

CDR3: CASSVRSDTEAFF
DNA: TGTGCCAGCAGTGTTCGGAGTGACACTGAAGCTTTCTTT
V: TRBV9
size: -
J: TRBJ1-1
D: -

CDR3: CASGDRGPNEQFF
DNA: TGCGCCAGCGGGGACAGGGGGCCCAATGAGCAGTTCTTC
V: TRBV5-1
size: -
J: TRBJ2-1
D: TRBD1

CDR3: CASSSVNRDSNQPQHF
DNA: TGTGCCAGCAGCTCCGTAAACAGGGATAGCAATCAGCCCCAGCATTTT
V: TRBV7-9
size: -
J: TRBJ1-5
D: -

CDR3: CASSFGLATSYEQYF
DNA: TGCGCCAGCAGCTTTGGACTAGCGACCTCCTACGAGCAGTACTTC
V: TRBV5-1
size: once
J: TRBJ2-7
D: TRBD2

CDR3: CASSQYRGNEKLFF
DNA: TGTGCCAGCAGTCAGTACAGGGGTAATGAAAAACTGTTTTTT
V: TRBV2
size: -
J: TRBJ1-4
D: TRBD1

CDR3: CASSAAGLDKYNEQFF
DNA: TGTGCCAGCAGCGCGGCGGGACTAGATAAATACAATGAGCAGTTCTTC
V: TRBV9
size: -
J: TRBJ2-1
D: TRBD2

CDR3: CASSGGGAGRHNEQFF
DNA: TGCGCCAGCAGCGGGGGGGGCGCGGGGAGACACAATGAGCAGTTCTTC
V: TRBV10-1
size: -
J: TRBJ2-1
D: TRBD2

CDR3: CASSPGQGSYEQYF
DNA: TGTGCCAGCTCACCCGGCCAGGGCTCCTACGAGCAGTACTTC
V: TRBV18
size: -
J: TRBJ2-7
D: -

CDR3: CAISESTGNQPQHF
DNA: TGTGCCATCAGTGAGAGTACGGGCAATCAGCCCCAGCATTTT
V: TRBV10-3
size: -
J: TRBJ1-5
D: -

CDR3: CASSVDRAYEQYF
DNA: TGCGCCAGCAGTGTGGACAGGGCCTACGAGCAGTACTTC
V: TRBV10-2
size: few
J: TRBJ2-7
D: TRBD1

CDR3: CASSPDRDQPQHF
DNA: TGTGCCAGCAGTCCCGACAGGGATCAGCCCCAGCATTTT
V: TRBV6-5
size: -
J: TRBJ1-5
D: TRBD1

CDR3: CASRGQAGTEAFF
DNA: TGTGCCAGCAGAGGACAGGCAGGCACTGAAGCTTTCTTT
V: TRBV6-4
size: few
J: TRBJ1-1
D: TRBD1